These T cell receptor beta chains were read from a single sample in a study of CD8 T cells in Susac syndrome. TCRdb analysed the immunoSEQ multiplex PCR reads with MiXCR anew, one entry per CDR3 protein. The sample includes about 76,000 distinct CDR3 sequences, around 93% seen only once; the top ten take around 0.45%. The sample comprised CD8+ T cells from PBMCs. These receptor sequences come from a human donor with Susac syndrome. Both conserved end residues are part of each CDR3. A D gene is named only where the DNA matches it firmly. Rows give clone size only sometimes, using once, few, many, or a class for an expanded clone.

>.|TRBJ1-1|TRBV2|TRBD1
TGTGCCAGCAGCCCCGGGACAGGGCGCCGGGGCCCTGAAGCTTTCTTT
CASSPGTGRRGPEAFF
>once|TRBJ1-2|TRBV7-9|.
TGTGCCAGCAGCTTGGGGGGTCAGCAAGGCTATGGCTACACCTTC
CASSLGGQQGYGYTF
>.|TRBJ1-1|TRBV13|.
TGTGCCAGCAGCTCGGGGGAAACTGAAGCTTTCTTT
CASSSGETEAFF
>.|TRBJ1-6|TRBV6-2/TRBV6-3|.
TGTGCCAGCAGTTACCCAATCAACAACGGTTCACCCCTCCACTTT
CASSYPINNGSPLHF
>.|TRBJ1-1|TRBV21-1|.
TGTGCCCGAACAGGTTGCGGCGACACTGAAGCTTTCTTT
CARTGCGDTEAFF
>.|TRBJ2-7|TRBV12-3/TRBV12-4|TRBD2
TGTGCCAGCACAAGACCGACTAGCGGGATCAGGTACGAGCAGTACTTC
CASTRPTSGIRYEQYF
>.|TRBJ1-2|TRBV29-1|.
TGCAGCGTTGATCTTCTCGGCTACCTATCGCCGTCCGGCTACACCTTC
CSVDLLGYLSPSGYTF
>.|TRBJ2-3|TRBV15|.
TGTGCCACCAGCAAAGCAGGGGTCCGCACAGATACGCAGTATTTT
CATSKAGVRTDTQYF
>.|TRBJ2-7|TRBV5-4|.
TGTGCCAGCAGCTTGGGGTTAGCGGATTACGAGCAGTACTTC
CASSLGLADYEQYF
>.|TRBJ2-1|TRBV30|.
TGTGCCTGGAGTGTAACTATCCGAAGGGTTAGCTCCTACAATGAGCAGTTCTTC
CAWSVTIRRVSSYNEQFF
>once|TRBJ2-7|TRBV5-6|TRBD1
TGTGCCAGCAGTCCACCCCTGGGACAGGGGCCATACGAGCAGTACTTC
CASSPPLGQGPYEQYF
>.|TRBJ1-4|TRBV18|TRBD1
TGTGCCAGCTCACCGGGACAGGGCGATTATGAAAAACTGTTTTTT
CASSPGQGDYEKLFF
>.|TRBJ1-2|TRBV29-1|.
TGCAGCGTTGAACCTGGGATGGGCTATGGCTACACCTTC
CSVEPGMGYGYTF
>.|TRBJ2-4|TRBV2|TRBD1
TGTGCCAGCAGTGGAGACAGGGGCTTTGTTCAGTACTTC
CASSGDRGFVQYF
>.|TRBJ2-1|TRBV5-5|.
TGTGCCAGCAACCAGGAGGGACCTACCAGCAGTGAGCAGTTCTTC
CASNQEGPTSSEQFF
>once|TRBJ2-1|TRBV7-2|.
TGTGCCAGCAGCTTAGCGCCCACCAATGAGCAGTTCTTC
CASSLAPTNEQFF
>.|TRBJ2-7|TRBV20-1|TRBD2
TGCAGTGAGAGGCGGGAGGGGTCCTACGAGCAGTACTTC
CSERREGSYEQYF
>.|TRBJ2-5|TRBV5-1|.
TGCGCCAGCAGCTTGGAGGGGACGGGAGAGACCCAGTACTTC
CASSLEGTGETQYF
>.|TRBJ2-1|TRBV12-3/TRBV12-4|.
TGTGCCAGCCAGGGCCCTCCCTCCTACAATGAGCAGTTCTTC
CASQGPPSYNEQFF
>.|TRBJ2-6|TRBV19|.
TGTGCCAGTAGTTTGACAGTTTACTCTGGGGCCAACGTCCTGACTTTC
CASSLTVYSGANVLTF
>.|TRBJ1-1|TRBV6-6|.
TGTGCCAGCAGTTATATCGACATGAACACTGAAGCTTTCTTT
CASSYIDMNTEAFF
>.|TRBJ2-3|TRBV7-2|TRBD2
TGTGCCAGCAGCTCGGGACTAGGACCGAAGGTAGATACGCAGTATTTT
CASSSGLGPKVDTQYF
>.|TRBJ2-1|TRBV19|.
TGTGCCAGTAGTGCCCAACCGGGATCCCACAATGAGCAGTTCTTC
CASSAQPGSHNEQFF
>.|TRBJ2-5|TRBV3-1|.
TGTGCCAGCAGCCAAGATCTCCAGGTTCCCAACCAAGAGACCCAGTACTTC
CASSQDLQVPNQETQYF
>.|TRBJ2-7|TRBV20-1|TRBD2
TGCAGCCTTCTAGCGGGAGAAGGTCGCGAGCAGTACTTC
CSLLAGEGREQYF
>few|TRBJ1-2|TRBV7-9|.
TGTGCCAGCAGCCCAAAGACCTATGGCTACACCTTC
CASSPKTYGYTF
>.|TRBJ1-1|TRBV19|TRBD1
TGTGCCAGTAGTATAGTTGCAGGGGGTGAAGCTTTCTTT
CASSIVAGGEAFF
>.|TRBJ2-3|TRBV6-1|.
TGTGCCAGCAGAGCGACCGGGACGTCGGAAATTCCAGATACGCAGTATTTT
CASRATGTSEIPDTQYF
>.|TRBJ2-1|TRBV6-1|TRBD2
TGTGCCAGCAGTGAAGGGGCGGGAGGGCTATACAATGAGCAGTTCTTC
CASSEGAGGLYNEQFF
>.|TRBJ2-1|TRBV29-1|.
TGCAGCGTTGGGCGGGGGCCTAGTGGTGAGCAGTTCTTC
CSVGRGPSGEQFF
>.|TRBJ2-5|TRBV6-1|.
TGTGCCAGCTTCCTGGCAGGGCTTCAAGAGACCCAGTACTTC
CASFLAGLQETQYF
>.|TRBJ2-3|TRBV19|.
TGTGCCAGTAGTAGTGGGACGGCAGTCACAGATACGCAGTATTTT
CASSSGTAVTDTQYF
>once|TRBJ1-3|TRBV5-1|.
TGCGCCAGCAGCTTGGGGGGAGACGGCACCATATATTTT
CASSLGGDGTIYF
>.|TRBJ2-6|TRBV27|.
TGTGCCAGCAGTATGGGACCCGCAGGGGTCCTGACTTTC
CASSMGPAGVLTF
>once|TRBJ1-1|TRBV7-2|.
TGTGCCAGCAGCTTAGGGGGGGTTGAAGCTTTCTTT
CASSLGGVEAFF
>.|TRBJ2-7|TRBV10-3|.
TGTGCCTCCCAGGGGAACCACGAGCAGTACTTC
CASQGNHEQYF
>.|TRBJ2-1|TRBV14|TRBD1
TGTGCCAGCAGCCCCTTGGACAGGGCAAATGAGCAGTTCTTC
CASSPLDRANEQFF
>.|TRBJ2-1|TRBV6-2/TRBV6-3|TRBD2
TGTGCCAGCAGTTACAGCGGGAGGGCCGGCGAGCAGTTCTTC
CASSYSGRAGEQFF
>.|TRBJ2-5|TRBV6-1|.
TGTGCCAGCAGTGCCCAGGGGCCGGGGGCGATCTCAGAGACCCAGTACTTC
CASSAQGPGAISETQYF
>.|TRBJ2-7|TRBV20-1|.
TGCAGTGCTAGTGAGGGGGGGGACTCCTACGAGCAGTACTTC
CSASEGGDSYEQYF
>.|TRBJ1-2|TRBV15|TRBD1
TGTGCCACCAGCAGAGAAAGACAGGGGGATGGCTACACCTTC
CATSRERQGDGYTF
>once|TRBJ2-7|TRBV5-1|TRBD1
TGCGCCAGCAGCTCCAACAGGGGTTCCTACGAGCAGTACTTC
CASSSNRGSYEQYF
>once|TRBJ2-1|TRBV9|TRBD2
TGTGCCAGCAGCCCCGGAGCGGGAGCCTACAATGAGCAGTTCTTC
CASSPGAGAYNEQFF
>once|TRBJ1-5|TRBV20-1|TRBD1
TGCAGTGCTAGAGAAGTCGGGACAGGGTATGGCAATCAGCCCCAGCATTTT
CSAREVGTGYGNQPQHF
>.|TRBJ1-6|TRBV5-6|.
TGTGCCAGCAGCTTGCGCAGGTTATTTGATTCACCCCTCCACTTT
CASSLRRLFDSPLHF
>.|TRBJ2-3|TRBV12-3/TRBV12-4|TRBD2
TGTGCCAGCAGATCTGGGAGGGTCGGCACAGATACGCAGTATTTT
CASRSGRVGTDTQYF
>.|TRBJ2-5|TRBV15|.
TGTGCCACCAGCAGAGATCTAGCTACGAGGGAGACCCAGTACTTC
CATSRDLATRETQYF
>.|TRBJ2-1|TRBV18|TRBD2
TGTGCCAGCTCACGCCCGGGACTAGCGGGGAGATGGGTAAATGAGCAGTTCTTC
CASSRPGLAGRWVNEQFF
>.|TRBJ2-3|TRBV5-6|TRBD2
TGTGCCAGCAGCTTGGAGCTAGCGGGAGGTTATACGCAGTATTTT
CASSLELAGGYTQYF
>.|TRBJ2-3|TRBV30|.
TGTGCCTGGAGTGCCCTAGTAGGTACGCAGTATTTT
CAWSALVGTQYF
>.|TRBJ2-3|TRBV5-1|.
TGCGCCCCTAAGATAAGCGGAGCAGTCTTTAGCACAGATACGCAGTATTTT
CAPKISGAVFSTDTQYF
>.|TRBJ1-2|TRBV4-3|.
TGCGCCAGCAGCCAAGAGGCTGGGGATGACTATGGCTACACCTTC
CASSQEAGDDYGYTF
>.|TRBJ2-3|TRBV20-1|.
TGCAGTGCTAGAGGTTCCGCGGAGGGGACAGATACGCAGTATTTT
CSARGSAEGTDTQYF
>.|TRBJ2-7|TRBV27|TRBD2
TGTGCCAGCAGTCCCGGGACTAGCGGGAACGAGCAGTACTTC
CASSPGTSGNEQYF
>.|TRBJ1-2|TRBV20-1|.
TGCAGTGCACTGGGACACCCAACTAACTATGGCTACACCTTC
CSALGHPTNYGYTF
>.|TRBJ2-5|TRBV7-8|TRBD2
TGTGCCAGCAGCTTAGAGGCGGGGGAATGGGAGACCCAGTACTTC
CASSLEAGEWETQYF
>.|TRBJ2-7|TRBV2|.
TGTGCCAGCAGTGAACCCACCTACAAGGGCTGGGTCTACGAGCAGTACTTC
CASSEPTYKGWVYEQYF
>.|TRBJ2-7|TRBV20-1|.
TGCAGTGCTAGAGGTCGAAACAGTCCCCTTTTCTACGAGCAGTACTTC
CSARGRNSPLFYEQYF
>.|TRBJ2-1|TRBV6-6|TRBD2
TGTGCCAGCACAGAAGCGGGAGGGTCCTACAATGAGCAGTTCTTC
CASTEAGGSYNEQFF